This T cell receptor beta chain appears in the sequencing data of a study of Ad26.COV2.S vaccination and SARS-CoV-2 variants. Overall study context: It was the COV1001 Ad26.COV2.S trial arm that included the donor.

Documented treatment: about 20 received Ad26.COV2.S at low or high dose, single or two shots; about five received placebo; per-sample allocation not given. Material that was analyzed had been drawn on day 63 after the first vaccine or placebo injection. Sequencing used immunoSEQ multiplex PCR; TCRdb keeps in-frame clones, though not all of them. The sample yields around 450,000 clones, about 93% seen once. The germline V and J ends were trimmed by 2 bases and 1 base, with 8 bases remaining between them. The CDR3 is 14 amino acids. In germline, CDR1 is MNHEY, CDR2 SVGAGI. The gene calls are TRBV6-5 and TRBJ2-5, with D perhaps matching TRBD1 or TRBD2 (5 bases each). The sequencing here drew on peripheral blood, taken in a trial of Ad26.COV2.S vaccine versus placebo. This TCR derives from a person between 18 and 59 years old who received the Ad26.COV2.S COVID-19 vaccine or a placebo. CDR3 loop: CASSYPGRQETQYF. In DNA form, the CDR3 reads TGTGCCAGCAGTTACCCGGGGCGCCAAGAGACCCAGTACTTC.